The 10 T cell receptor beta chains below were found in one sample sequenced in a study of blood T cell repertoires in COVID-19. This table comes from immunoSEQ multiplex PCR, and its TCRdb copy is limited to in-frame clones, with some not included. Of 70,000 to 90,000 clones in the sample, around nine tenths were seen once. Sequenced sample: peripheral blood. Receptors originate from a man aged 55 to 70 with acute or convalescent COVID-19.

This chain joins TRBV4-2 and TRBJ2-2; 7 bases match TRBD1. V was clipped by 0 bases and J by 7 bases; unmatched bases: 8. Germline V CDR1 and CDR2: LGHNA, YNFKEQ. The CDR3 length is 16 residues. The CDR3 DNA follows: TGTGCCAGCAGCCAAGATTCCGACAGGGCCAACGGGGAGCTGTTTTTT. Protein sequence: CASSQDSDRANGELFF.

CDR3 residues: CASSLAGDLGTIYF. The CDR3 DNA reads TGTGCCAGCAGCTTGGCCGGGGATCTGGGCACCATATATTTT. The rearrangement joins TRBV11-2 to TRBJ1-3; no firm D call. The CDR3 is made up of 14 amino acids. Germline CDR1 and CDR2: SGHAT and FQNNGV. The V end lost 3 bases, the J end lost 9 bases, and 15 bases lay between the germline ends.

The chain employs TRBV30 and TRBJ1-4, with D possibly matching TRBD1 (6 bases). Germline CDR1 reads GTSNPN; CDR2 reads SVGIG (reference sequence). V was shortened by 2 bases and J by 7 bases, with 17 bases between the two germline ends. This CDR3 comprises 15 residues. CDR3 DNA: TGTGCCTGGAGTATCCCCGACGGACAGATTGAAAAACTGTTTTTT. Protein sequence: CAWSIPDGQIEKLFF. The whole variable domain, filled in from reference TRBV30 and TRBJ1-4, reads SQTIHQWPATLVQPVGSPLSLECTVEGTSNPNLYWYRQAAGRGLQLLFYSVGIGQISSEVPQNLSASRPQDRQFILSSKKLLLSDSGFYLCAWSIPDGQIEKLFFGSGTQLSVL.

This chain joins TRBV7-8 and TRBJ1-4; weak D call: TRBD1 (5 bases). The CDR3 spans 18 residues. Trimming shortened V by 1 base and J by 2 bases, and 17 bases separated the two germline ends. Per germline, CDR1 SGHVS and CDR2 FQNEAQ. CDR3 sequence: CASSLVVRLRGTNEKLFF. Written as DNA, the CDR3 is TGTGCCAGCAGCTTAGTCGTCAGACTCCGGGGGACTAATGAAAAACTGTTTTTT.

The V call is TRBV12-5, the J call TRBJ2-3; 12 bases line up with TRBD2. The CDR3 length is 20 residues. Germline V gene lookup returns CDR1 LGHNT and CDR2 FRNRAP. Trimming took 1 base from V and 0 from J; bases not matched to a gene: 11. CDR3 in amino acids: CASGLGRGTSGYFSTDTQYF. The CDR3 bases are TGTGCTAGTGGTTTGGGGCGGGGGACTAGCGGGTACTTTAGCACAGATACGCAGTATTTT.

The J gene is TRBJ2-2, the V gene TRBV7-6; D is uncertain. Looked up from germline, CDR1 is SGHVS and CDR2 is FNYEAQ. This CDR3 contains 14 residues. V was clipped by 5 bases and J by 4 bases, with 11 bases between them. The CDR3 nucleotides are TGTGCCAGCAGCGCCCGGGTAATCACCGGGGAGCTGTTTTTT. Protein: CASSARVITGELFF.

V and J are TRBV6-1 and TRBJ2-6; unclear D gene. Trimming cost V 2 bases and J 0 bases, with 11 bases left between them. Germline V lookup: CDR1 MNHNS, CDR2 SASEGT. The CDR3 sequence is 17 residues long. The CDR3 sequence: CASSESTVSSGANVLTF. The CDR3 DNA reads as TGTGCCAGCAGTGAATCCACAGTTAGCTCTGGGGCCAACGTCCTGACTTTC.

This clone was counted once. The chain recombines TRBV7-8 with TRBJ1-4; 7 bases match TRBD1. Trimming cost V 5 bases and J 2 bases; bases outside gene matches: 5. This CDR3 has 15 residues. Germline V gives CDR1 SGHVS, CDR2 FQNEAQ. The CDR3 nucleotides are TGTGCCAGCAGCGAACAACAGGGGACTAATGAAAAACTGTTTTTT. Amino acid sequence: CASSEQQGTNEKLFF.

The chain has TRBV11-2 and TRBJ2-7, with TRBD1 matching over 7 bases. CDR1 is SGHAT, CDR2 FQNNGV, per germline. There are 15 residues in the CDR3. V was clipped by 5 bases and J by 6 bases; unmatched bases: 13. As DNA, the CDR3 is TGTGCCAGCAGCCTAAGACAGGGAACGGGCCTCGAGCAGTACTTC. Translated, it gives CASSLRQGTGLEQYF.

This clone appeared a single time. The J gene is TRBJ1-2, the V gene TRBV5-1; 11 bases map to TRBD1. The CDR3 has 14 amino acids. V shed 2 bases and J 7 bases; nucleotides not matched to a gene: 4. Germline lookup yields CDR1 SGHRS and CDR2 YFSETQ. The CDR3 region is CASSLGQGAPGYTF. Written as DNA, the CDR3 is TGCGCCAGCAGCTTAGGACAGGGGGCGCCTGGCTACACCTTC.